These 8 T cell receptor beta chains share one sample of origin, sequenced in a study of shared T cell receptors in the human thymus. Sequenced by immunoSEQ multiplex PCR; TCRdb stores in-frame clones only, minus some. Of hundreds of thousands of clones in the sample, approximately 87% were seen once. This sample also appeared in a second study, on human thymus T cells.

Sequencing was carried out using thymocytes. Receptors originate from a boy under two years old with a congenital heart defect.

The chain is built from TRBV29-1 and TRBJ2-1, with D uncertain. Trimming took 4 bases from V and 5 from J, leaving 12 bases between them. The length of the CDR3 is 13 residues. CDR1 SQVTM and CDR2 ANQGSEA come from the germline V gene. This CDR3 reads CSVVTHSDNEQFF. The CDR3 DNA reads as TGCAGCGTTGTCACTCATTCCGACAATGAGCAGTTCTTC.

This sequence joins TRBV29-1 and TRBJ2-7; 7 positions match TRBD2. Germline V gene data show CDR1 as SQVTM and CDR2 as ANQGSEA. V lost 8 bases and J lost 6; bases outside the gene matches: 4. The CDR3 runs 10 residues. The CDR3 DNA sequence: TGCAGCCCTGGGGGGGGCGAGCAGTACTTC. Translating it yields CSPGGGEQYF.

The chain combines TRBV2 with TRBJ2-7; TRBD2 matches at 12 bases. Trimming removed 0 bases from V and 6 bases from J; junction bases left unmatched: 12. Germline lookup yields CDR1 SNHLY and CDR2 FYNNEI. This CDR3 comprises 18 residues. The CDR3 sequence: CASSEASFPLAGGSEQYF. For the CDR3, the DNA is TGTGCCAGCAGTGAAGCGAGCTTCCCACTAGCGGGGGGATCCGAGCAGTACTTC.

The CDR3 bases are TGTGCCACCAGCAGAGATTGCAGTAGGCGGGGAGACACTGAAGCTTTCTTT. Translation gives CATSRDCSRRGDTEAFF. The rearrangement uses TRBV15 and TRBJ1-1; D uncertain. The V and J ends lost 0 bases and 3 bases respectively, with 17 bases between them. Germline V CDR1 and CDR2: LNHNV, YYDKDF (reference sequence). This CDR3 has 17 amino acids. Drawing the rest from reference TRBV15 and TRBJ1-1, the complete variable domain is DAMVIQNPRYQVTQFGKPVTLSCSQTLNHNVMYWYQQKSSQAPKLLFHYYDKDFNNEADTPDNFQSRRPNTSFCFLDIRSPGLGDTAMYLCATSRDCSRRGDTEAFFGQGTRLTVV.

The V and J genes are TRBV5-1 and TRBJ2-3; 10 positions match TRBD2. V lost 4 bases, J lost 0 bases, and 14 bases stayed unmatched. The CDR3 consists of 19 residues. Germline loops: CDR1 SGHRS, CDR2 YFSETQ. The CDR3 here is CASSPHGIAGGTSTDTQYF. CDR3 in DNA: TGCGCCAGCAGCCCCCACGGGATAGCGGGGGGAACTAGCACAGATACGCAGTATTTT.

The J gene is TRBJ2-2, the V gene TRBV6-6; D unclear. Trimming stripped 2 bases from V and 1 base from J, with 8 bases between. Germline CDR1 is MNHNY and CDR2 is SVGAGI (reference sequence). There are 15 residues in the CDR3. CDR3 sequence reads: CASSYAARNTGELFF. The CDR3 DNA reads TGTGCCAGCAGTTACGCGGCGCGGAACACCGGGGAGCTGTTTTTT.

With regard to this clone: The same CDR3 is also encoded by other DNA sequences in this sample. V gene TRBV25-1 combines with J gene TRBJ1-1, with D unclear. The CDR3 is 13 residues long. From germline, CDR1 is MGHDK and CDR2 SYGVNS. Trimming pared 4 bases from V and 9 bases from J, leaving 15 bases between. This CDR3 reads CASSVTGFTKAFF. CDR3 coding DNA: TGTGCCAGCAGTGTCACGGGGTTTACGAAAGCTTTCTTT.

This clone was seen a single time. The rearrangement links TRBV5-4 to TRBJ2-3; no firm D call. CDR3 length equals 13 residues. Germline loops: CDR1 SGHNT, CDR2 YYREEE (reference sequence). V dropped 1 base and J dropped 4 bases, with 7 bases sitting between them. CDR3 residues: CASSLIVADTQYF. The CDR3 region has the DNA TGTGCCAGCAGCTTGATAGTCGCAGATACGCAGTATTTT.